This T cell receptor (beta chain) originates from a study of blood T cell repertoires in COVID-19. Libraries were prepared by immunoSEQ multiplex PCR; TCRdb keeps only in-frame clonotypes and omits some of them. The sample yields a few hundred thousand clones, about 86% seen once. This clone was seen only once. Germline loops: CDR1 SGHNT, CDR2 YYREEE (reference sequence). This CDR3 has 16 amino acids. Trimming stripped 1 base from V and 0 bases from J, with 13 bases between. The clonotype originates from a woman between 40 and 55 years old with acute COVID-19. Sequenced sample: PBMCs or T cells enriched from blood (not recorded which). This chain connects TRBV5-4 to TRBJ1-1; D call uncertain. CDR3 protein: CASSLQIAGMNTEAFF. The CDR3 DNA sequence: TGTGCCAGCAGCTTGCAAATCGCAGGCATGAACACTGAAGCTTTCTTT.